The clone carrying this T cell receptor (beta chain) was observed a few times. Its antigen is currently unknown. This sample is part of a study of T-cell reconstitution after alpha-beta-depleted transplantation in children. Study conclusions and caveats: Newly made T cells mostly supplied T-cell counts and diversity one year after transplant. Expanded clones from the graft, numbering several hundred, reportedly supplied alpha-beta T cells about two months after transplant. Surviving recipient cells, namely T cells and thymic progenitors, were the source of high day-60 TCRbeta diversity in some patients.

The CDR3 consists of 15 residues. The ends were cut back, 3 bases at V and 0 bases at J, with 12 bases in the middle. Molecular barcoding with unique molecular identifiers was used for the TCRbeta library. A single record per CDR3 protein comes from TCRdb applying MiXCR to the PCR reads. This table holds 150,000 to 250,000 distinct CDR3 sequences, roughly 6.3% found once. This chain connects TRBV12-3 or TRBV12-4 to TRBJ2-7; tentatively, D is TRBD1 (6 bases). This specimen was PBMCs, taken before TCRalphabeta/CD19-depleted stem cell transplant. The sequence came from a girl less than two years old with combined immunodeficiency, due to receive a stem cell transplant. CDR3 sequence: CASSLGAGYSYEQYF. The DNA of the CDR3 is TGTGCCAGCAGTTTGGGGGCCGGCTACTCCTACGAGCAGTACTTC.